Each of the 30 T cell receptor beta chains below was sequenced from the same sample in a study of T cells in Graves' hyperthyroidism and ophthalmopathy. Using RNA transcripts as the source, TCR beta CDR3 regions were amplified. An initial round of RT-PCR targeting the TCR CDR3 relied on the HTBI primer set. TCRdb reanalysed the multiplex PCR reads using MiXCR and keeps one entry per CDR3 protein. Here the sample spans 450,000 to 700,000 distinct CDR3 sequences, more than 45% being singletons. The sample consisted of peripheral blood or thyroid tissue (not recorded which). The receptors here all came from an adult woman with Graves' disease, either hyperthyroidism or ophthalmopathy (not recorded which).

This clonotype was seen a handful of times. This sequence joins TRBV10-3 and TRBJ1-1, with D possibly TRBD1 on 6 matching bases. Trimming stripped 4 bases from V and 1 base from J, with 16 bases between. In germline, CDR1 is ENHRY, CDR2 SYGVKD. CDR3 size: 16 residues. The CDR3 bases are TGTGCCATCAGTGGGGTCGAGGGGGAAACGAACACTGAAGCTTTCTTT. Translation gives CAISGVEGETNTEAFF.

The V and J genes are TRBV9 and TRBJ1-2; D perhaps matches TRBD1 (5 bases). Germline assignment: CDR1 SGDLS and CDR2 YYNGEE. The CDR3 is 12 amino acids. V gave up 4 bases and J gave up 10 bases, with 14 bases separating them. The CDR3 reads CASSLAGRFYTF. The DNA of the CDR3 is TGTGCCAGCAGCTTGGCAGGGCGGTTCTACACCTTC.

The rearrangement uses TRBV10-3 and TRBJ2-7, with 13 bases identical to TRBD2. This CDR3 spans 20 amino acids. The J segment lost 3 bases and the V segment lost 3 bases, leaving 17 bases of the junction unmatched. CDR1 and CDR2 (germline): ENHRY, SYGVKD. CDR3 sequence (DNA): TGTGCCATCAGTGATCCTCGGACGAAGGGGACTAGCGGGATAAACTACGAGCAGTACTTC. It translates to CAISDPRTKGTSGINYEQYF.

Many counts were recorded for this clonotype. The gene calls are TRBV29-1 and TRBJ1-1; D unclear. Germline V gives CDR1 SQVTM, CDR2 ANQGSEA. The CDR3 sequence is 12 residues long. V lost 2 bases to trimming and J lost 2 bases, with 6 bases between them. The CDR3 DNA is TGCAGCGTTGAACAAGGTAACACTGAAGCTTTCTTT. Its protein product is CSVEQGNTEAFF.

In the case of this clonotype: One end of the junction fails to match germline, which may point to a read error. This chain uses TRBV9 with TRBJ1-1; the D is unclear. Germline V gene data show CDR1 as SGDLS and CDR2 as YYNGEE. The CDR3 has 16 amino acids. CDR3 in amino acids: CASGATGGQVSTEAFF. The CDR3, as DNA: TGTGCCAGCGGCGCAACGGGTGGTCAGGTTAGCACTGAAGCCTTCTTT.

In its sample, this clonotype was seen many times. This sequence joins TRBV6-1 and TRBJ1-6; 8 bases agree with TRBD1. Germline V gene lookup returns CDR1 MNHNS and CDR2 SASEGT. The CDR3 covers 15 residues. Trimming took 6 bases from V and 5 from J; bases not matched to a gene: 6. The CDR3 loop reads CASSGTGEHNSPLHF. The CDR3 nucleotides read TGTGCCAGCAGCGGGACAGGAGAGCATAATTCACCCCTCCACTTT.

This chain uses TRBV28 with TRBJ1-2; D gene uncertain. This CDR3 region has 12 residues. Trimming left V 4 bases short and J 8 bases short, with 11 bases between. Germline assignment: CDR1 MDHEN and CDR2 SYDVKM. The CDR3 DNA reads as TGTGCCAGCAGTTACAGTCCGGGCGGCTACACCTTC. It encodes CASSYSPGGYTF.

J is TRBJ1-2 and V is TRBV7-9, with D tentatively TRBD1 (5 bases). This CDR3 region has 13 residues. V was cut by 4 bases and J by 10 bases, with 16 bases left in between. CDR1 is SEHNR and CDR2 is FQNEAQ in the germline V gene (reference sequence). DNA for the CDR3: TGTGCCAGCAGCTCGGAGGGGAGGGCCGCCTACACCTTC. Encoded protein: CASSSEGRAAYTF.

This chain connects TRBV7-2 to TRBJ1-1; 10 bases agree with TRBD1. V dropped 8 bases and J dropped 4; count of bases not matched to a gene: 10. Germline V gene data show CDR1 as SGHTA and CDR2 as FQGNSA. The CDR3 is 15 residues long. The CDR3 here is CASGGGQGRVTEAFF. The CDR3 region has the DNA TGTGCCAGCGGAGGGGGACAGGGGAGAGTCACTGAAGCTTTCTTT. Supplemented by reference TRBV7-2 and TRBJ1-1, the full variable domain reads GAGVSQSPSNKVTEKGKDVELRCDPISGHTALYWYRQSLGQGLEFLIYFQGNSAPDKSGLPSDRFSAERTGGSVSTLTIQRTQQEDSAVYLCASGGGQGRVTEAFFGQGTRLTVV.

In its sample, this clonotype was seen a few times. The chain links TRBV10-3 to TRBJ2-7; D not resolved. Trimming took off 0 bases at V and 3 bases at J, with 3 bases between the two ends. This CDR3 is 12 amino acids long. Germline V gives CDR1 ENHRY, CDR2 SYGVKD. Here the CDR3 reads CAISESLYEQYF. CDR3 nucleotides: TGTGCCATCAGTGAGTCCCTCTACGAGCAGTACTTC.

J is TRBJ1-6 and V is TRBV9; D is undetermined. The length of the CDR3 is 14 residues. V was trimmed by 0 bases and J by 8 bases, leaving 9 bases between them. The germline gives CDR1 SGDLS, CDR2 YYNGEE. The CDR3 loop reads CASSVDEGDSPLHF. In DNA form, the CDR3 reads TGTGCCAGCAGCGTAGACGAGGGTGATTCACCCCTCCACTTT.

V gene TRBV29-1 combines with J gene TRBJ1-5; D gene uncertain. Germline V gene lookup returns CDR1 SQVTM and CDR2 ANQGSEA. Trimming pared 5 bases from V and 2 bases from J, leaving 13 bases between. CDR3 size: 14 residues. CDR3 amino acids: CSVTGSGGNQPQHF. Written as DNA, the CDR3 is TGCAGCGTTACCGGGTCGGGAGGCAATCAGCCCCAGCATTTT.

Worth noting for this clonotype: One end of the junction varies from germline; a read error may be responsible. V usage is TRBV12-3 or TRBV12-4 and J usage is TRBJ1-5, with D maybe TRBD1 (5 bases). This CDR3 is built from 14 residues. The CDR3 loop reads CAISERDGWEPQHF. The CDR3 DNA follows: TGTGCCATCAGTGAAAGGGACGGGTGGGAGCCCCAGCATTTT.

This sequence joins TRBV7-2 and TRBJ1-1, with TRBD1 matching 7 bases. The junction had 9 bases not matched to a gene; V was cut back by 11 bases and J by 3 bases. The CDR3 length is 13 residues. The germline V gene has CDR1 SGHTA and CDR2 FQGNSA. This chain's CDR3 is CAVRGALDTEAFF. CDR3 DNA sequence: TGTGCCGTCAGGGGGGCATTGGACACTGAAGCTTTCTTT.

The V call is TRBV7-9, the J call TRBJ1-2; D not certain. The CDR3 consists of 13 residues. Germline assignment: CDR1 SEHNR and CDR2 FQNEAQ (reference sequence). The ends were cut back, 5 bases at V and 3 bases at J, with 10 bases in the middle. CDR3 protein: CASSPPDHYGYTF. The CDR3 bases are TGTGCCAGCAGCCCCCCAGACCACTATGGCTACACCTTC.

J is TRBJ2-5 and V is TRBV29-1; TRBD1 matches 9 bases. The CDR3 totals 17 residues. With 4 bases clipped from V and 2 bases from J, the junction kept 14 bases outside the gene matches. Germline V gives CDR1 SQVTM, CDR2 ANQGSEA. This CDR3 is CSVVGLGQGSVQETQYF. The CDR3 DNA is TGCAGCGTTGTGGGCCTGGGACAGGGATCTGTGCAAGAGACCCAGTACTTC.

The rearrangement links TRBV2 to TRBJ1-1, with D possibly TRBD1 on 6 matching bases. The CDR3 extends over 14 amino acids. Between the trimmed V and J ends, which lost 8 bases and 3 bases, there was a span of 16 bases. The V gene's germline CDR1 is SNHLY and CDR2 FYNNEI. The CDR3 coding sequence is TGTGCCAGCGTGCAGGGGCGGTTGGACACTGAAGCTTTCTTT. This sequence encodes CASVQGRLDTEAFF.

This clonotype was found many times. CDR3 protein: CASGKTGAGELFF. The CDR3 DNA reads TGTGCCAGCGGGAAGACAGGGGCCGGGGAGCTGTTTTTT. The chain joins TRBV2 to TRBJ2-2, with 8 positions matching TRBD1. CDR3 size: 13 residues. The trim removed 8 bases at V and 6 bases at J, leaving 5 bases unmatched. Germline CDR1 and CDR2: SNHLY and FYNNEI. The full variable domain, in which reference TRBV2 and TRBJ2-2 provide the parts outside the CDR3, is EPEVTQTPSHQVTQMGQEVILRCVPISNHLYFYWYRQILGQKVEFLVSFYNNEISEKSEIFDDQFSVERPDGSNFTLKIRSTKLEDSAMYFCASGKTGAGELFFGEGSRLTVL.

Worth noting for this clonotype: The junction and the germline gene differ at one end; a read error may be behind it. The CDR3 protein is CATSRDGPSGNLDEKLFF. The CDR3 nucleotides read TGTGCCACCAGCAGAGATGGGCCTAGCGGGAATCTGGATGAAAAGCTGTTTTTT. The gene calls are TRBV15 and TRBJ1-4; D gene ambiguous. Germline loops: CDR1 LNHNV, CDR2 YYDKDF (reference sequence). This CDR3 contains 18 residues.

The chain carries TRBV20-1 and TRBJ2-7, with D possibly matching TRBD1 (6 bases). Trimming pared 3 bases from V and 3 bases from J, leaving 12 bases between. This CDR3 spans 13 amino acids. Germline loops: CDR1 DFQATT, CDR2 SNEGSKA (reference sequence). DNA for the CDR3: TGCAGTGCTAGGGCTGGGGGCGGCTACGAGCAGTACTTC. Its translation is CSARAGGGYEQYF.

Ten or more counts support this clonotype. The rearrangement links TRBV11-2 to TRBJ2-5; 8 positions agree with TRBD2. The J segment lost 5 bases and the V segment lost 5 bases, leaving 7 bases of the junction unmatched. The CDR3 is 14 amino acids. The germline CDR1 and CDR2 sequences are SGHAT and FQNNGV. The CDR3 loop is CASSQSRGGETQYF. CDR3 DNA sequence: TGTGCCAGCAGCCAGTCTCGGGGGGGGGAGACCCAGTACTTC.

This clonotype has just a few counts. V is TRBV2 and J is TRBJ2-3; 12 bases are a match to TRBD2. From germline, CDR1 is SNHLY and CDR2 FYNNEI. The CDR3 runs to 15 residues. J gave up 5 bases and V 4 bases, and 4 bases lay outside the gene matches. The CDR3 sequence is CASSALAGGRDTQYF. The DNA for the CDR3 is TGTGCCAGCAGTGCCCTAGCGGGAGGGCGAGATACGCAGTATTTT. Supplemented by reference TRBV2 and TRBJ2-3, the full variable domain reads EPEVTQTPSHQVTQMGQEVILRCVPISNHLYFYWYRQILGQKVEFLVSFYNNEISEKSEIFDDQFSVERPDGSNFTLKIRSTKLEDSAMYFCASSALAGGRDTQYFGPGTRLTVL.

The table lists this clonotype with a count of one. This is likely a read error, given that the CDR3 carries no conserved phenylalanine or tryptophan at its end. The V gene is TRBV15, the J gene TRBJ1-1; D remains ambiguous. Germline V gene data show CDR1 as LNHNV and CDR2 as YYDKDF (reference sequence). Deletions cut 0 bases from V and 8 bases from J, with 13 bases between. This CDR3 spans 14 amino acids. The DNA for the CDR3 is TGTGCCACCAGCAGAGATTGGCCTCAGCGGGAAGCTTTCTCT. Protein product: CATSRDWPQREAFS.

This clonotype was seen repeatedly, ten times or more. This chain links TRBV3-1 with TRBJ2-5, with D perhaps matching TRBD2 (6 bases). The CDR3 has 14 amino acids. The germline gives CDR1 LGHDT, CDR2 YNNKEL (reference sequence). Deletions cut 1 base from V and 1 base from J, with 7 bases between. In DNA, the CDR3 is TGTGCCAGCAGCCAAGGGACTACCCAAGAGACCCAGTACTTC. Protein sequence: CASSQGTTQETQYF.

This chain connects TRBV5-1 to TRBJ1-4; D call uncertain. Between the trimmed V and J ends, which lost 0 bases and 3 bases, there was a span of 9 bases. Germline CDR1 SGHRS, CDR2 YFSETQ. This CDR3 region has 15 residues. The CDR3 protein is CASSLDREPNEKLFF. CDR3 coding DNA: TGCGCCAGCAGCTTGGACCGGGAACCTAATGAAAAACTGTTTTTT.

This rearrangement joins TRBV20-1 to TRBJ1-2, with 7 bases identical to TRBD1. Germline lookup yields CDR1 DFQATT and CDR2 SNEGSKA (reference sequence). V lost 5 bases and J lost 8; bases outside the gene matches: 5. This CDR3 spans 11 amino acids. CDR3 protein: CSAPGTEGYTF. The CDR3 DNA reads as TGCAGTGCTCCCGGGACAGAAGGCTACACCTTC.

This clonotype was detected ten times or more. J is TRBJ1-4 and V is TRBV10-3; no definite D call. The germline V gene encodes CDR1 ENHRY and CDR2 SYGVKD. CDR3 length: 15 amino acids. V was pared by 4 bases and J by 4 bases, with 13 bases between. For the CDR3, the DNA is TGTGCCATCAGTGGAAGTGGAGGGATTAATGAAAAACTGTTTTTT. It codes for CAISGSGGINEKLFF.

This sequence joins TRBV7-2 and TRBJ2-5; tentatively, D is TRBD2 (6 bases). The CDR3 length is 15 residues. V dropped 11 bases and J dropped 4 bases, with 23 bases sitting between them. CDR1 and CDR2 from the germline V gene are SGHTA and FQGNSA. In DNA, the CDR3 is TGTGCCGGCTGTTTGGGGGGAGCACGGGCAGAGACCCAGTACTTC. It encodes CAGCLGGARAETQYF.

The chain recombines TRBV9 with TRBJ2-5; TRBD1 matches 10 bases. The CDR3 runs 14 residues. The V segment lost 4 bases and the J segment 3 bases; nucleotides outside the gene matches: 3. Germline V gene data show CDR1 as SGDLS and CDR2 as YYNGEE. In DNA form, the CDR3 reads TGTGCCAGCAGCTACGGGACAGGGGAAGAGACCCAGTACTTC. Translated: CASSYGTGEETQYF.

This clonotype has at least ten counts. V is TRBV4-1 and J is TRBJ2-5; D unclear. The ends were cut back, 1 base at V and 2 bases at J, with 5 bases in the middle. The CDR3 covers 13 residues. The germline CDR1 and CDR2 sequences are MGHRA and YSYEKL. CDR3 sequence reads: CASSQVRQETQYF. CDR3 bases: TGCGCCAGCAGCCAAGTAAGGCAAGAGACCCAGTACTTC.